The present entry profiles one T cell receptor (beta chain) with its context. This entry belongs to a study of blood T cell repertoires in COVID-19. About the study: Both acute and convalescent COVID-19 samples were obtained from the United States, Italy and Spain. T cells, B-cell-depleted T cells, or PBMCs supplied cDNA or gDNA.

In the authors' methods: Cell counts per sample came from amplifying reference gene primers. Only in-frame clones appear in the TCRdb table, and some are missing; sequencing was by immunoSEQ multiplex PCR. V and J calls and clone size come straight from that table; D and trimming were deduced from the DNA. The sample has over 200,000 clones; approximately 91% are singletons. The CDR3 covers 14 residues. V dropped 7 bases and J dropped 2 bases, with 12 bases sitting between them. CDR1 is SGHAT and CDR2 is FQNNGV in the germline V gene. Sequencing was done on a sample of peripheral blood. The sequence was collected from a man aged 60 to 75 who had recovered from COVID-19. The chain couples TRBV11-2 to TRBJ2-1; maybe TRBD1 (6 bases). The CDR3 is CASTPDRAYNEQFF. The CDR3 DNA is TGTGCCAGCACCCCGGACAGAGCCTACAATGAGCAGTTCTTC.